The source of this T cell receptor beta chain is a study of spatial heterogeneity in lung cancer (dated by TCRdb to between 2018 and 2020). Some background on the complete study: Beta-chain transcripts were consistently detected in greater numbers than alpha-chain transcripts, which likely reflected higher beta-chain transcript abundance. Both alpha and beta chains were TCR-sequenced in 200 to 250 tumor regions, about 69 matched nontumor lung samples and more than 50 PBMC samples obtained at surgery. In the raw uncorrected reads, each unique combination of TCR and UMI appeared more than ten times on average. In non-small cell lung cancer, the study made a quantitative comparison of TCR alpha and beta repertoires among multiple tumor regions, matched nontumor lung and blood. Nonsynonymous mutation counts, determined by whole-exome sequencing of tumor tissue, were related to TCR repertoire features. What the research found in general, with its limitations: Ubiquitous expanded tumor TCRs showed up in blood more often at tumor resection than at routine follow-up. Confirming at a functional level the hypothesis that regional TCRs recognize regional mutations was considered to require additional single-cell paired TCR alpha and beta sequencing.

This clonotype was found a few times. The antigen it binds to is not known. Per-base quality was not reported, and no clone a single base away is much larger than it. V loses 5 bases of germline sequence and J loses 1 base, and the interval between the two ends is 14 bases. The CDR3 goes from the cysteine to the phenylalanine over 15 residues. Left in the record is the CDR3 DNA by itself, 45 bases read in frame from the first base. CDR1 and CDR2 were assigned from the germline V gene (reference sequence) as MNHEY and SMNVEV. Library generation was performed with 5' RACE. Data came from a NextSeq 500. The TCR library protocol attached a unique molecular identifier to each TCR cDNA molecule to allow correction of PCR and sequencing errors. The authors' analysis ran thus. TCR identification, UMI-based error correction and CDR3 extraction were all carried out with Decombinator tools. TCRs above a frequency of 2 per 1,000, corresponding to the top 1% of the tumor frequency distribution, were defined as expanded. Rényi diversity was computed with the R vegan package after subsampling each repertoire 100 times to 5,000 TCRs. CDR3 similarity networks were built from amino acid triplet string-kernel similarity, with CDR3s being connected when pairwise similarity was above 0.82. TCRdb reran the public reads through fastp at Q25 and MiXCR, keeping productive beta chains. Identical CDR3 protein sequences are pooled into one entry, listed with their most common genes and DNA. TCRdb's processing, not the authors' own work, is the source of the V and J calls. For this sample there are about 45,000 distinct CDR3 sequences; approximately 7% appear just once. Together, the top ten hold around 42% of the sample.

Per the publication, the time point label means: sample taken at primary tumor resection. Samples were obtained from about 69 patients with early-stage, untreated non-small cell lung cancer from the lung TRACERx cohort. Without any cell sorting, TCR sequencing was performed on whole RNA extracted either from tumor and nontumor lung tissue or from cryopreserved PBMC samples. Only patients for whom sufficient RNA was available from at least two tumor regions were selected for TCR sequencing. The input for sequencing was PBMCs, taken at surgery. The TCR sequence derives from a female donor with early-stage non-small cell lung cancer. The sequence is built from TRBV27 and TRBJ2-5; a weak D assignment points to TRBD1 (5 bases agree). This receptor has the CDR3 CASSLVQGGQETQYF. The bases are TGTGCCAGCAGTCTAGTCCAGGGTGGCCAAGAGACCCAGTACTTC.